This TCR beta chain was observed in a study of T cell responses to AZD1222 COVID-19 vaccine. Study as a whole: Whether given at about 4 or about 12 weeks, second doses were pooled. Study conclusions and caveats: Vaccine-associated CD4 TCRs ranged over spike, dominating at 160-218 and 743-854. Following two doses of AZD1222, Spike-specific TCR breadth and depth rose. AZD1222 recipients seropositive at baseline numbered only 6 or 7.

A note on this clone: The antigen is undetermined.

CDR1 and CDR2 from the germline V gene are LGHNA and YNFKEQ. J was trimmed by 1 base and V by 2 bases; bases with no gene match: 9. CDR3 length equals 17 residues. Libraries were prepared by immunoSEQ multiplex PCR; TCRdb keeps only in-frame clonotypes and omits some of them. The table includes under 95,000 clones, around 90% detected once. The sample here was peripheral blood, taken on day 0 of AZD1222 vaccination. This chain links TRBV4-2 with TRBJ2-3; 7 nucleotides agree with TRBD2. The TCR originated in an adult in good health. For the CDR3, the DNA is TGTGCCAGCAGCCAATGGTCAAGGGCGGGGGGCACAGATACGCAGTATTTT. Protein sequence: CASSQWSRAGGTDTQYF.